This T cell receptor beta chain derives from a study of tumor-infiltrating lymphocytes in primary liver carcinoma. Findings and caveats of the study: Merely some 8-25% of top clones spanned all five tumor regions.

Germline CDR1 and CDR2: SGDLS and YYNGEE. The CDR3 runs 14 residues. With a constant-region primer, TCR beta cDNA was made from approximately 510 ng of total RNA. Sequencing libraries for TCR beta derived from three nested multiplex PCR rounds that used slightly modified ARM-PCR. Rounds one and two of PCR, each of 10 cycles, were primed with TRBV1-TRBV30 forward primers and a C-beta reverse primer. Each CDR3 protein gets one entry after TCRdb re-called the multiplex PCR reads with MiXCR. The table has tens of thousands of distinct CDR3 sequences, roughly 80% seen once. Each 20-30 mg portion of unsorted bulk tissue served as the source for co-extraction of RNA and DNA. About this clonotype itself: Antigen unknown. The junction does not match germline at one end; this may be a read error.

The sequencing sample was made of liver tumor tissue from sampling region 3. As to subset: tumor region T3, left-lateral pole. This clonotype was sampled from a man between 35 and 55 years old with primary liver carcinoma and hepatitis B virus infection. The chain links TRBV9 to TRBJ2-7; 8 nucleotides match TRBD1. Written as DNA, the CDR3 is TGTACCAGCAGCGGTCAGGGGGCCACCTACGAGCAGTACTTC. Translation gives CTSSGQGATYEQYF. Based on the CDR3 plus reference TRBV9 and TRBJ2-7, the full variable domain is DSGVTQTPKHLITATGQRVTLRCSPRSGDLSVYWYQQSLDQGLQFLIQYYNGEERAKGNILERFSAQQFPDLHSELNLSSLELGDSALYFCTSSGQGATYEQYFGPGTRLTVT.